This T cell receptor beta chain is drawn from a study of shared clonotypes between healthy human individuals. Study-level results: Some clonotypes were shared by all four sorted-subset donors, while others were not shared. The non-shared ones had lower generation probabilities than the shared ones. Between several donors, naive CD4 clonotypes were shared at a level of about 5%. Estimated clonotype richness was generally higher in naive than memory subsets.

As handled by the study authors: ImmunoSEQ yielded junction-only sequences lacking quality scores, so filtering differed. The repertoire was sequenced with immunoSEQ multiplex PCR; TCRdb's copy has only in-frame clones and lacks some. V, J and clone size are taken as reported in that table, and D and trimming were inferred from the DNA itself. The repertoire holds 600,000 or so clones, with 95% to 98% as singletons. V was shortened by 5 bases and J by 3 bases, with 10 bases between the two germline ends. Looked up from germline, CDR1 is SGHAT and CDR2 is FQNNGV. This CDR3 comprises 13 residues. Terminally differentiated effector memory CD45RA+ cells were excluded from the naive CD8 cells, which were CD45RO-negative and positively selected for CCR7. A word on this clone: Antigen: not known.

Material for sequencing was naive CD8+ T cells sorted from blood. This TCR was sampled from a man aged 25 to 45 in good health. This chain uses TRBV11-2 with TRBJ1-1; D unclear. The CDR3 loop reads CASSHRRDTEAFF. The DNA of the CDR3 is TGTGCCAGCAGCCATAGACGGGACACTGAAGCTTTCTTT.